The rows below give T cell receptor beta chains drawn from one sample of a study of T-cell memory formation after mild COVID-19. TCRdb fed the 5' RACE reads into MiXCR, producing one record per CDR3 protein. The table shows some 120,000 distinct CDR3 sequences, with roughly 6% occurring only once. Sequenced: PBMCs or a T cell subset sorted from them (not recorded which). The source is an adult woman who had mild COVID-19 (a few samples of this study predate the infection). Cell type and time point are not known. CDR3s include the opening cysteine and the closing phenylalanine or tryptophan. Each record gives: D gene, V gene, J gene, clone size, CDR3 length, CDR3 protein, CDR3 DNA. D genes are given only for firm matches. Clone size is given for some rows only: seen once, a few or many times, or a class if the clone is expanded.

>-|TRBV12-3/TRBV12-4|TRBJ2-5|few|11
CASSLHETQYF
TGTGCCAGCAGTTTACATGAGACCCAGTACTTC
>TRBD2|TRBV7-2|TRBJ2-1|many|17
CASSLDAGTSGNFEQFF
TGTGCCAGCAGCTTGGACGCCGGGACTAGCGGGAACTTTGAGCAGTTCTTC
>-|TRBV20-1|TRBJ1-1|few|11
CSAYGNTEAFF
TGCAGTGCCTATGGAAACACTGAAGCTTTCTTT
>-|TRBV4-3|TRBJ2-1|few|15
CASSRTELLYNEQFF
TGCGCCAGCAGCCGGACGGAACTCCTTTACAATGAGCAGTTCTTC
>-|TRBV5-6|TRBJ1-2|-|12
CASSFGRETSVF
TGTGCCAGCAGCTTTGGAAGGGAAACCTCCGTCTTC
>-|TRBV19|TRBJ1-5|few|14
CASSIGGTDRPQHF
TGTGCCAGTAGTATCGGGGGTACGGATCGGCCCCAGCATTTT
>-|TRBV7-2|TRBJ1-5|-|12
CASSLPPAPQHF
TGTGCCAGCAGCTTACCCCCCGCGCCCCAGCATTTT
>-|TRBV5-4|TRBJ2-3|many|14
CASSLGGESDTQYF
TGTGCCAGCAGCTTGGGGGGGGAGTCAGATACGCAGTATTTT
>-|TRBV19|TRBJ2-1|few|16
CASSRLGGGLNVEQFF
TGTGCCAGTAGCCGCCTCGGGGGAGGACTAAATGTTGAGCAGTTCTTC
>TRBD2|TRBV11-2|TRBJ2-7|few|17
CASSSIGRGDLTYEQYF
TGTGCCAGCAGCTCGATCGGGAGGGGAGACCTAACCTACGAGCAGTACTTC
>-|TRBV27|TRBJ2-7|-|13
CASSQTRSYEQYF
TGTGCCAGCAGCCAGACCCGCTCCTACGAGCAGTACTTC
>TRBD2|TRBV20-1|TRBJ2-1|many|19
CSASTPPGTSGRKFNEQFF
TGCAGTGCTAGTACCCCTCCCGGGACTAGCGGGAGGAAGTTCAATGAGCAGTTCTTC
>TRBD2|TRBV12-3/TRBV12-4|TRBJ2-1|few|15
CASSFEPGLANEQFF
TGTGCCAGCAGTTTCGAACCGGGACTAGCGAATGAGCAGTTCTTC
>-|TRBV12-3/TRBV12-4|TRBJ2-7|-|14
CASSFQSPSYEQYF
TGTGCCAGCAGTTTCCAATCCCCCTCCTACGAGCAGTACTTC
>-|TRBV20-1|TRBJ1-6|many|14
CSATLGSYNSPLHF
TGCAGTGCTACCCTTGGCTCATATAATTCACCCCTCCACTTT
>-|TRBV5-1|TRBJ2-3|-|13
CASSLEGTGTQYF
TGCGCCAGCAGCTTGGAGGGGACTGGTACGCAGTATTTT
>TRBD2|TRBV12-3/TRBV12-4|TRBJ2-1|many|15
CASSSLAGGRNEQFF
TGTGCCAGCAGTAGTTTAGCGGGGGGCCGCAATGAGCAGTTCTTC
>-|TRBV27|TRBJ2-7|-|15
CASSFLARRTYEQYF
TGTGCCAGCAGTTTCCTAGCTCGACGGACCTACGAGCAGTACTTC